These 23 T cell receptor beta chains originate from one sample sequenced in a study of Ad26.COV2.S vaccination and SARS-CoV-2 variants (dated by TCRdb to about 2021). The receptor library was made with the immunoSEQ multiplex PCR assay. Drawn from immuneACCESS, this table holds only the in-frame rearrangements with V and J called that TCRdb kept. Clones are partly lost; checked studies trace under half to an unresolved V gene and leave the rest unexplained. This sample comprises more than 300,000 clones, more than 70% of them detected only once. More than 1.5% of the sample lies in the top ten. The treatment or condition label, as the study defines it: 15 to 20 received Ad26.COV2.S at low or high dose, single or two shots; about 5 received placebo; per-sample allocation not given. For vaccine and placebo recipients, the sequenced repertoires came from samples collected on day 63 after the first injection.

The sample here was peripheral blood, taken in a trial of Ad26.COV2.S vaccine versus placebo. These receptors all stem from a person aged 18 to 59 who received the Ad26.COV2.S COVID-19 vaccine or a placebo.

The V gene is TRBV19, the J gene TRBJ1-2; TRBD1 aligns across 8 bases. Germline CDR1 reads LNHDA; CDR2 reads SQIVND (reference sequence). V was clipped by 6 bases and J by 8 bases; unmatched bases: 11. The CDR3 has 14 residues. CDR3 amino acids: CASRVGQGGGGYTF. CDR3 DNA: TGTGCCAGTAGGGTCGGACAGGGAGGTGGCGGCTACACCTTC.

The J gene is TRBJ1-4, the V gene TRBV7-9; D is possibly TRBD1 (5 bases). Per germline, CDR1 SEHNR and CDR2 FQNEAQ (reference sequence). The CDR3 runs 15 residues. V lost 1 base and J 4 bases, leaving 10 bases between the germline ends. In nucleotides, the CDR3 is TGTGCCAGCAGCTTAGGGGGCGCGGGTAATGAAAAACTGTTTTTT. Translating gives CASSLGGAGNEKLFF.

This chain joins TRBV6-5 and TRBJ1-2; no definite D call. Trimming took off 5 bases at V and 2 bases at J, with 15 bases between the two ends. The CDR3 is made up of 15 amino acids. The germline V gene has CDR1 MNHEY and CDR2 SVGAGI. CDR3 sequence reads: CASSPRVARNYGYTF. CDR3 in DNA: TGTGCCAGCAGTCCCCGGGTGGCGAGAAACTATGGCTACACCTTC.

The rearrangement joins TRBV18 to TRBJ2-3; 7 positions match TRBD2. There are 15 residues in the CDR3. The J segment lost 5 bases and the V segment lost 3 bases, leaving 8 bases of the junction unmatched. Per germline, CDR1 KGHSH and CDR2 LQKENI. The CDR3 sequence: CASSPSRGDRDTQYF. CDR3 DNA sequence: TGTGCCAGCTCACCTTCACGGGGGGATAGAGATACGCAGTATTTT.

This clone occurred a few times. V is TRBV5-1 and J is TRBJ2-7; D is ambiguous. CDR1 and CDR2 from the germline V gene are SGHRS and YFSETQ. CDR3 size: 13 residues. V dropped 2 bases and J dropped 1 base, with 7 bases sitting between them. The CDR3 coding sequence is TGCGCCAGCAGCTTCGGGCAGTCCTACGAGCAGTACTTC. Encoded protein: CASSFGQSYEQYF.

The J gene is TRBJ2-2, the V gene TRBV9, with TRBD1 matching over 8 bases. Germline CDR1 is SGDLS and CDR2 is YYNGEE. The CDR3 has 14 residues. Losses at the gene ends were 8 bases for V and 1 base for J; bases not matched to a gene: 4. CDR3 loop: CASKGQENTGELFF. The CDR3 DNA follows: TGTGCCAGTAAGGGACAGGAGAACACCGGGGAGCTGTTTTTT.

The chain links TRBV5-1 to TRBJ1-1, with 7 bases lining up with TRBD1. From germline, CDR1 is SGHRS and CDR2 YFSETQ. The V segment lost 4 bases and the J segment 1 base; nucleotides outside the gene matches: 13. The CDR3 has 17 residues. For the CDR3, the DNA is TGCGCCAGCAGCCGGCCGTATAGGGACAGTGGGAACACTGAAGCTTTCTTT. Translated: CASSRPYRDSGNTEAFF.

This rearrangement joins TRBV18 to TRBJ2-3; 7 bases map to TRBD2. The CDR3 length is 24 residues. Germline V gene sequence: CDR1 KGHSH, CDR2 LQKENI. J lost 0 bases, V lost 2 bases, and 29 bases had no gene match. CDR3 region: CASSPVPAGEAAKGLGPSTDTQYF. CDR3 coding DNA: TGTGCCAGCTCACCAGTTCCTGCGGGGGAGGCTGCAAAGGGGCTGGGTCCGAGCACAGATACGCAGTATTTT.

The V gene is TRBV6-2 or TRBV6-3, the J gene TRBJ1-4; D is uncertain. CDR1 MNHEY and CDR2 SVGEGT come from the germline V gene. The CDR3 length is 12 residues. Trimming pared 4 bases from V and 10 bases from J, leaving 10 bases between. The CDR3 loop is CASSLTKGKLFF. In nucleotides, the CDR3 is TGTGCCAGCAGTTTGACTAAAGGAAAACTGTTTTTT.

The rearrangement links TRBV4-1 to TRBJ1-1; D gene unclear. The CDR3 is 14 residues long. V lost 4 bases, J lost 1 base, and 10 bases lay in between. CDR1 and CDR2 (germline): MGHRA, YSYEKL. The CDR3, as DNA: TGCGCCAGCAGCCGAACGACCAGGAACACTGAAGCTTTCTTT. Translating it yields CASSRTTRNTEAFF.

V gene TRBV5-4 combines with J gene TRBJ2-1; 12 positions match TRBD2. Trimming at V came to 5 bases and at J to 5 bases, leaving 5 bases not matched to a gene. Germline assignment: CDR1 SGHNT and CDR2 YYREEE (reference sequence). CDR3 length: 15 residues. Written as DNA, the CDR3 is TGTGCCAGCAGGGCGAGGACTAGCGGGGACAATGAGCAGTTCTTC. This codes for CASRARTSGDNEQFF.

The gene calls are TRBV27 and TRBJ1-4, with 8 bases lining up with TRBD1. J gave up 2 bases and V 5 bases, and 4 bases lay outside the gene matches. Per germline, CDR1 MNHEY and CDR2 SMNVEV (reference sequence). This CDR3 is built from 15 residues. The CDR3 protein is CASSRTGRTNEKLFF. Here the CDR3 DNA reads TGTGCCAGCAGTAGGACAGGGAGGACTAATGAAAAACTGTTTTTT.

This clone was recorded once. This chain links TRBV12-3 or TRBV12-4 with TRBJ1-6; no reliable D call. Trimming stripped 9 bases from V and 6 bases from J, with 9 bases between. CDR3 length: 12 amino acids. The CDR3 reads CASSEGNSPLHF. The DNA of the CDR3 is TGTGCCAGTTCGGAGGGTAATTCACCCCTCCACTTT.

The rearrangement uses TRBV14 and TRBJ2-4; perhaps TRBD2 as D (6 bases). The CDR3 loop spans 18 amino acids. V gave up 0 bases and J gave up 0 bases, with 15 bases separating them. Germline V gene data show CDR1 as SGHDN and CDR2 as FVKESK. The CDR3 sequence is CASSQDWGLLVAKNIQYF. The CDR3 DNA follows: TGTGCCAGCAGCCAAGATTGGGGACTGTTGGTAGCCAAAAACATTCAGTACTTC.

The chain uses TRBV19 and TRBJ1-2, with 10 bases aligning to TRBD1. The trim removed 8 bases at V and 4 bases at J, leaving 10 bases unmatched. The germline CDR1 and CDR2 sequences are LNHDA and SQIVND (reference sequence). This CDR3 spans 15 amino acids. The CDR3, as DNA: TGTGCCAGTTCTGATTCCGGGACAGGGGTCTATGGCTACACCTTC. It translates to CASSDSGTGVYGYTF.

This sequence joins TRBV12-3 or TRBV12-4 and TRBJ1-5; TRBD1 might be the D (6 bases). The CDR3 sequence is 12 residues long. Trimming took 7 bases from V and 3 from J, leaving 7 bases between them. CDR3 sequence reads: CASNRANQPQHF. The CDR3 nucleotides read TGTGCCAGCAACAGGGCCAATCAGCCCCAGCATTTT.

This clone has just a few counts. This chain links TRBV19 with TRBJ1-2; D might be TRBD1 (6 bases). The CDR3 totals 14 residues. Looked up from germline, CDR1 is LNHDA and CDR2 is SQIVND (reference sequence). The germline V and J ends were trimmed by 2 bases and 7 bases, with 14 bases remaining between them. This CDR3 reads CASSIRHRAGGYTF. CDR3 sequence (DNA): TGTGCCAGTAGTATAAGGCACAGGGCGGGTGGCTACACCTTC.

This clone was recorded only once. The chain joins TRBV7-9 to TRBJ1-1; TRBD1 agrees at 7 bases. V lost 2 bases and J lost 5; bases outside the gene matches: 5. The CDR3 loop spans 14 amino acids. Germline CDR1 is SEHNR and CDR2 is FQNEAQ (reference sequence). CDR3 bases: TGTGCCAGCAGCTTACTACAGGGGAAGACTGAAGCTTTCTTT. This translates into CASSLLQGKTEAFF.

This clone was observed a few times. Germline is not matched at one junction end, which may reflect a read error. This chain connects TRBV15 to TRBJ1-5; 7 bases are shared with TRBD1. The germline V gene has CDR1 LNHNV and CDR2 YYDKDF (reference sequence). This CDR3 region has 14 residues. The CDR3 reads CATSGDRVNQPQHF. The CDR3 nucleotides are TGTGCCACCAGCGGAGACAGGGTCAATCAGCCCCAGCATTTT.

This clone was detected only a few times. This chain's CDR3 is CASSGRIGSGELFF. The CDR3 nucleotides read TGTGCCAGCAGCGGTCGCATCGGTTCCGGGGAGCTGTTTTTT. The V gene is TRBV3-1 (or the pseudogene TRBV3-2), the J gene TRBJ2-2, with D unresolved. The CDR3 contains 14 residues. CDR1 and CDR2 from the germline V gene are LGHDT and YNNKEL (reference sequence). V shed 5 bases and J shed 6 bases, with 13 bases lying between them.

CDR3 DNA: TGTGCCAGCTCCCCGGAAATGGGTGGGGCTCCTGGGGCCAACGTCCTGACTTTC. Translated: CASSPEMGGAPGANVLTF. This sequence joins TRBV18 and TRBJ2-6; D is perhaps TRBD1 (5 bases). V gave up 6 bases and J gave up 2 bases, with 20 bases separating them. Germline CDR1 is KGHSH and CDR2 is LQKENI. The CDR3 is made up of 18 amino acids.

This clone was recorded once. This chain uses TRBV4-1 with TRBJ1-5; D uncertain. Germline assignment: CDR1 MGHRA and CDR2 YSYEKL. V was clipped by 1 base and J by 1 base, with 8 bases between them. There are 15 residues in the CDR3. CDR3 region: CASSQVALSNQPQHF. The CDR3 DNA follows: TGCGCCAGCAGCCAAGTCGCCTTGAGCAATCAGCCCCAGCATTTT.

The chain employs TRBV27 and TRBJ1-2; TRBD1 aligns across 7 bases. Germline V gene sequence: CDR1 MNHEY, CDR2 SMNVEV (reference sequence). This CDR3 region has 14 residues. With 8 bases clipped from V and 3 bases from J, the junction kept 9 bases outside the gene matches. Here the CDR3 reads CASGRTGNYYGYTF. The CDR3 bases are TGTGCCAGCGGGAGGACAGGCAATTACTATGGCTACACCTTC.